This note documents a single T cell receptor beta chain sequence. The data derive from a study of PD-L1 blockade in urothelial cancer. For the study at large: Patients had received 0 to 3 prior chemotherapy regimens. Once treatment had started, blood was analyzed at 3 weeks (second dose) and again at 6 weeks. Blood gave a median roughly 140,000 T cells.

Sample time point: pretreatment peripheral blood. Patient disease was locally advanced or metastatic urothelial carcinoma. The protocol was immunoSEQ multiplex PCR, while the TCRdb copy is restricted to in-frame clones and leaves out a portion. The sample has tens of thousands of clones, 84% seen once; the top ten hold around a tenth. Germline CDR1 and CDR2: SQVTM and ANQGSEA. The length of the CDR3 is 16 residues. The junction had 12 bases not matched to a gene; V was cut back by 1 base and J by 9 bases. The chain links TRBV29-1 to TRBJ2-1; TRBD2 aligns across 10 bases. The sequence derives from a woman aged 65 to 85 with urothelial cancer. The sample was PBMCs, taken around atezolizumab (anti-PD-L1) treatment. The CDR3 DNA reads TGCAGCGTTGAAGTTTCTCCTAGCGGGAGACTCGGTGAGCAGTTCTTC. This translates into CSVEVSPSGRLGEQFF.